This T cell receptor (beta chain) originates from a study of T cell responses to AZD1222 COVID-19 vaccine. The method was immunoSEQ multiplex PCR; TCRdb's version includes in-frame clones alone and lacks a portion of them. The sample lists fewer than 150,000 clones; about nine tenths were seen once. The source was peripheral blood, collected on day 0 of AZD1222 vaccination. The receptor comes from an adult in good health.

The CDR3: CASSLVAGEEDTQYF. CDR3 in DNA: TGTGCCAGCAGCTTAGTCGCAGGGGAGGAAGATACGCAGTATTTT. The J gene is TRBJ2-3, the V gene TRBV11-2; D possibly uses TRBD1 or TRBD2 (6 bases each). Trimming shortened V by 1 base and J by 5 bases, and 13 bases separated the two germline ends. Germline V gene sequence: CDR1 SGHAT, CDR2 FQNNGV. This CDR3 is 15 amino acids long.